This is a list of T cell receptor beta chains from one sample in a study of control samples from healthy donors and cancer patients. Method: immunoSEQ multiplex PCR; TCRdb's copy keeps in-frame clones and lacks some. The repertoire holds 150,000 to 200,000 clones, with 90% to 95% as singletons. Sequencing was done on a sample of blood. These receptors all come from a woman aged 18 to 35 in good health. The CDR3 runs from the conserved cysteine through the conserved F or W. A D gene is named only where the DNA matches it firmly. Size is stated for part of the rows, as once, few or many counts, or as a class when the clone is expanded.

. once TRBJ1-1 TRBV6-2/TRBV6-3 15 TGTGCCAGCAGTTACGTTCTCGGACCACCCACTGAAGCTTTCTTT CASSYVLGPPTEAFF
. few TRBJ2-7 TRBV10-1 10 TGCGCCAGCCTACTCTACGAGCAGTACTTC CASLLYEQYF
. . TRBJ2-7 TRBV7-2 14 TGTGCCAGCAGCTTTCGTTCGGGGGAACGTGAGCAGTACTTC CASSFRSGEREQYF
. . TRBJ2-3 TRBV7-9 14 TGTGCCAGCAGCTCTAGACAAGGCACAGATACGCAGTATTTT CASSSRQGTDTQYF
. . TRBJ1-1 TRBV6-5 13 TGTGCCAGCAGTTCCCGATCACAGGCTGGGGCTTTCTTT CASSSRSQAGAFF
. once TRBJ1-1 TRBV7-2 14 TGTGCCAGTACCTACCAGGGATTGGGCACTGAAGCTTTCTTT CASTYQGLGTEAFF
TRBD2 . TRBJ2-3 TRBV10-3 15 TGTGCCATCAGCCCCGAGCGGGAGGGCTCATATACGCAGTATTTT CAISPEREGSYTQYF
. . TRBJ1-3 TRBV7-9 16 TGTGCCAGCAGCGCTGACAGAGGCTACTCTGGAAACACCATATATTTT CASSADRGYSGNTIYF
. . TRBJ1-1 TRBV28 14 TGTGCCAGCAGTTTAGTACAGGTGGACACTGAAGCTTTCTTT CASSLVQVDTEAFF
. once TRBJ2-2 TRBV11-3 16 TGTGCCAGCAGCTTAGAGATCCGAGGGGGGGCCGGGGAGCTGTTTTTT CASSLEIRGGAGELFF
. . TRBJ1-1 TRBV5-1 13 TGCGCCAGCAGCTTTACGGTTAACACTGAAGCTTTCTTT CASSFTVNTEAFF
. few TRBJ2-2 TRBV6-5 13 TGTGCCAGCAGTTACCAGCTATACGGGGAGCTGTTTTTT CASSYQLYGELFF
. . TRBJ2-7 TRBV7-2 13 TGTGCCAGCAGCTTAATCCGGGTTGGCGAGCAGTACTTC CASSLIRVGEQYF
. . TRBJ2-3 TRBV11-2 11 TGTGCCAGCAGCTTAGCAGATACGCAGTATTTT CASSLADTQYF
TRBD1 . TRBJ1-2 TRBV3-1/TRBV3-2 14 TGTGCCAGCAGCCAGGCAGGGGGGAACTATGGCTACACCTTC CASSQAGGNYGYTF
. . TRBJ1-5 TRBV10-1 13 TGCGCCAGCAGTGACCGAACAAGCCAGCCCCAGCATTTT CASSDRTSQPQHF
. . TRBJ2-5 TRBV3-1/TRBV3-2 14 TGTGCCAGCAGCCCCCCATCGTATAAAGAGACCCAGTACTTC CASSPPSYKETQYF
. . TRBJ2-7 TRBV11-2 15 TGTGCCAGCAGCTTAGATTGGGCGACCGAATACGAGCAGTACTTC CASSLDWATEYEQYF
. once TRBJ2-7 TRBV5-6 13 TGTGCCAGCAGCTTGGCTCACATCGACGAGCAGTACTTC CASSLAHIDEQYF
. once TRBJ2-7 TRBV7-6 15 TGTGCCAGCAGCAACCGGGACTGGGGCTCCTACGAGCAGTACTTC CASSNRDWGSYEQYF
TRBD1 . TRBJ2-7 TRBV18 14 TGTGCCAGCTCCTCCGGGACAGGGATCTACGAGCAGTACTTC CASSSGTGIYEQYF
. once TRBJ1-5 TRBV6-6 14 TGTGCCAGCAGTTTCCCGGGGGGGGGACAGCCCCAGCATTTT CASSFPGGGQPQHF
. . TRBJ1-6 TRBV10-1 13 TGCGCCAGCAGTGAAGCGTGGAATTCACCCCTCCACTTT CASSEAWNSPLHF
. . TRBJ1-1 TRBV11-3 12 TGTGCCAGCAGCTCTCGGACGGGGGAAGCTTTCTTT CASSSRTGEAFF
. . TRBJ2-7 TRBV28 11 TGTGCCAGCAGTTTCTTCTACGAGCAGTACTTC CASSFFYEQYF
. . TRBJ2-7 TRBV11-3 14 TGTGCCAGCAGCGCCCGGGACGGGACCTACGAGCAGTACTTC CASSARDGTYEQYF
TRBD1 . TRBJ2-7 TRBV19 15 TGTGCCAGTAGAGACGGACAGGGGGCCTCCTACGAGCAGTACTTC CASRDGQGASYEQYF